This T cell receptor beta chain came from a study of human T cells and chemical hapten exposure. Turning to the study itself: Diagnoses of alopecia areata, totalis or universalis occurred in mostly female patients. Small discrepancies in pooled library volume mainly accounted for the varying TCR yields per sample.

Trimming pared 2 bases from V and 1 base from J, leaving 5 bases between. Germline-derived CDR1 and CDR2 are DFQATT and SNEGSKA (reference sequence). The CDR3 has 12 residues. Individual cDNA molecules in this library carried unique molecular identifiers. TCRdb analysed the RACE reads with MiXCR anew, one entry per CDR3 protein. This sample carries 150,000 to 200,000 distinct CDR3 sequences, about 14% of them seen once, and the ten largest clones take approximately 1.5%. Time point described: patch test 1, 2 weeks after DPC sensitization. Treatment here: therapeutic diphenylcyclopropenone sensitization with weekly scalp DPC.

The rearrangement uses TRBV20-1 and TRBJ1-1, with D unresolved. This receptor was obtained from a woman aged 25 to 45 with alopecia areata. Some clones in this sample may be carry-over from other donors' samples. The sample here was whole blood, taken in connection with sensitization to the hapten diphenylcyclopropenone (DPC). The CDR3 spells CSARRKNTEAFF. The CDR3, as DNA: TGCAGTGCTAGACGGAAGAACACTGAAGCTTTCTTT.